This T cell receptor beta chain comes out of a study of cytomegalovirus exposure and HLA in healthy donors. Study-level results: Indistinguishable V segments, including TRBV6-2 and TRBV6-3, were excluded.

This CDR3 comprises 12 residues. The germline CDR1 and CDR2 sequences are SGDLS and YYNGEE. The V and J ends lost 1 base and 1 base respectively, with 2 bases between them. 13 Jbeta primers and 60 Vbeta primers were used for the PCR. Assay: immunoSEQ multiplex PCR; the TCRdb copy retains only in-frame clones and omits some. The sample lists some 130,000 clones, approximately 84% occurring once. This clone came up many times. The antigen remains unidentified. The TCR comes from a boy aged 2 to 9 in good health and CMV-seronegative. The chain uses TRBV9 and TRBJ1-1; D remains ambiguous. The sample consisted of PBMCs. The CDR3 DNA reads TGTGCCAGCAGCGTACAGAACACTGAAGCTTTCTTT. The encoded protein is CASSVQNTEAFF.